The clone carrying this T cell receptor (beta chain) has a count of ten or more. The antigen remains undetermined. The CDR3 has 16 amino acids. V dropped 5 bases and J dropped 1; count of bases not matched to a gene: 10. Germline assignment: CDR1 SGHKS and CDR2 YYEKEE (reference sequence). These data are taken from a study of early T cells in non-severe SARS-CoV-2 infection. As for the study in general: The sequenced material was bulk RNA from unsorted whole blood, and its chains were unpaired. Study findings and constraints: Matching against VDJdb likely underestimated virus-specific expansions, favoring anti-spike CD8.

Researchers attached unique molecular identifiers to individual cDNA molecules. Via MiXCR, TCRdb re-called the 5' RACE reads, giving one row per CDR3 protein. The table includes approximately 110,000 distinct CDR3 sequences, about 15% detected once. This rearrangement joins TRBV5-5 to TRBJ1-1; TRBD1 aligns across 8 bases. This sequence was found in an adult who was a healthcare worker with PCR-confirmed SARS-CoV-2 infection or an uninfected control (not recorded which). Material: whole blood. The CDR3 spells CASRPDRGGKNTEAFF. CDR3 sequence (DNA): TGTGCCAGCAGACCCGACAGGGGAGGAAAGAACACTGAAGCTTTCTTT.